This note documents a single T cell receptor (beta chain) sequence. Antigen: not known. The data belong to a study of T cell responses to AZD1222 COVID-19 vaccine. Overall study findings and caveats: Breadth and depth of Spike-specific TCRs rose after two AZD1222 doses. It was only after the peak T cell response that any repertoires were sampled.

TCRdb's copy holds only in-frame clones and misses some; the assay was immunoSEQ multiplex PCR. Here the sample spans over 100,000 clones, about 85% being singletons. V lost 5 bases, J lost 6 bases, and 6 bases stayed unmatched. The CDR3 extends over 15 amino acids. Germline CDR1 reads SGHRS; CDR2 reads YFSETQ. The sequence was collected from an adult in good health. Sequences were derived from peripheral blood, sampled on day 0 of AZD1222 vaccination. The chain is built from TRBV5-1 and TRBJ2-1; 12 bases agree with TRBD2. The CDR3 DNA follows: TGCGCCAGCAGACTCCCGGGACTAGCGGGCAATGAGCAGTTCTTC. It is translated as CASRLPGLAGNEQFF.